These 17 T cell receptor beta chains were sequenced from one sample in a study of cytomegalovirus exposure and HLA in healthy donors. A multiplex PCR was run with 60 Vbeta primers and 13 Jbeta primers. Generated by immunoSEQ multiplex PCR, the TCRdb table keeps only in-frame clones and is missing some. The table records under 250,000 clones, about 80% of them present only once. The sequenced material came from PBMCs. These receptors originate from a man younger than 45 in good health and CMV-seronegative.

The chain is built from TRBV19 and TRBJ1-1; the D gene is possibly TRBD1 (5 bases). Per germline, CDR1 LNHDA and CDR2 SQIVND (reference sequence). V was shortened by 3 bases and J by 4 bases, with 15 bases between the two germline ends. The CDR3 is 15 amino acids. This chain's CDR3 is CASSISQGGGTEAFF. The CDR3 DNA follows: TGTGCCAGTAGTATTTCCCAGGGAGGCGGCACTGAAGCTTTCTTT.

The chain combines TRBV6-5 with TRBJ1-6; D uncertain. The V and J ends lost 0 bases and 4 bases respectively, with 10 bases between them. The length of the CDR3 is 16 residues. Per the germline V gene, CDR1 is MNHEY and CDR2 is SVGAGI. The CDR3 spells CASSYSNTKYNSPLHF. In nucleotides, the CDR3 is TGTGCCAGCAGTTACTCGAACACCAAATATAATTCACCCCTCCACTTT.

The V call is TRBV6-1, the J call TRBJ1-5; 10 bases are shared with TRBD1. CDR1 MNHNS and CDR2 SASEGT come from the germline V gene. CDR3 size: 14 residues. V gave up 4 bases and J gave up 6 bases; unmatched junction bases: 3. CDR3 coding DNA: TGTGCCAGCAGTGGGACAGGGGGACTTCAGCCCCAGCATTTT. It yields the protein CASSGTGGLQPQHF.

This chain joins TRBV6-5 and TRBJ2-7, with 8 bases lining up with TRBD2. The CDR3 is 15 amino acids. The V segment lost 6 bases and the J segment 5 bases; nucleotides outside the gene matches: 12. The germline V gene has CDR1 MNHEY and CDR2 SVGAGI. Here the CDR3 reads CASRRGGRDNHEQYF. CDR3 DNA sequence: TGTGCCAGCAGACGGGGGGGCAGGGATAACCACGAGCAGTACTTC.

The V and J genes are TRBV5-4 and TRBJ1-1; D is undetermined. CDR1 is SGHNT, CDR2 YYREEE, per germline (reference sequence). Trimming took off 2 bases at V and 6 bases at J, with 11 bases between the two ends. The CDR3 is made up of 13 amino acids. The CDR3 bases are TGTGCCAGCAGCTTCGAGGCGAGCGCTGAAGCTTTCTTT. Translating it yields CASSFEASAEAFF.

The table lists this clone with a few counts. The chain recombines TRBV19 with TRBJ1-5; 7 nucleotides agree with TRBD1. CDR3 size: 16 residues. Per the germline V gene, CDR1 is LNHDA and CDR2 is SQIVND (reference sequence). J was trimmed by 6 bases and V by 4 bases; bases with no gene match: 12. The CDR3, as DNA: TGTGCCAGTAGTACACATTCGACAGGGAGTACTCAGCCCCAGCATTTT. Protein sequence: CASSTHSTGSTQPQHF.

The CDR3 spells CASNPDRGQPQHF. Here the CDR3 DNA reads TGTGCCAGCAACCCAGACCGGGGTCAGCCCCAGCATTTT. The gene calls are TRBV28 and TRBJ1-5; D is unresolved. CDR1 and CDR2 from the germline V gene are MDHEN and SYDVKM. Trimming removed 7 bases at V and 6 bases at J, with 13 bases between. This CDR3 is built from 13 residues.

The rearrangement uses TRBV5-1 and TRBJ1-2; possibly TRBD1 for D (5 bases). V lost 0 bases to trimming and J lost 7 bases, with 16 bases between them. The germline CDR1 and CDR2 sequences are SGHRS and YFSETQ. This CDR3 is 15 amino acids long. CDR3 DNA sequence: TGCGCCAGCAGCTTGGGTGGATCGGGGGATAGTGGCTACACCTTC. It encodes CASSLGGSGDSGYTF.

This clone came up a few times. Written as DNA, the CDR3 is TGCGCCAGCAGCTTGGATAGCGGGGCCTCCTACAATGAGCAGTTCTTC. Its protein product is CASSLDSGASYNEQFF. The chain carries TRBV5-1 and TRBJ2-1; 8 nucleotides align to TRBD2. Per germline, CDR1 SGHRS and CDR2 YFSETQ. The CDR3 spans 16 residues. After removal of 0 bases from V and 0 bases from J, the junction contained 2 bases not matched to a gene.

J is TRBJ2-5 and V is TRBV5-4; D is ambiguous. Trimming stripped 1 base from V and 2 bases from J, with 18 bases between. The germline CDR1 and CDR2 sequences are SGHNT and YYREEE (reference sequence). This CDR3 has 17 amino acids. Here the CDR3 reads CASSLLGPPLTQETQYF. Written as DNA, the CDR3 is TGTGCCAGCAGCTTGTTGGGCCCCCCGTTGACACAAGAGACCCAGTACTTC.

This clone was detected a few times. The genes are TRBV19 and TRBJ2-3; D unresolved. Per germline, CDR1 LNHDA and CDR2 SQIVND (reference sequence). With 5 bases removed from V and 6 bases from J, the gap between germline ends came to 18 bases. The CDR3 is 15 amino acids. CDR3 coding DNA: TGTGCCAGTAGTGACGGAGTTAGGTCTCCGGATACGCAGTATTTT. As protein: CASSDGVRSPDTQYF. Variable domain in full (rest from reference TRBV19 and TRBJ2-3): DGGITQSPKYLFRKEGQNVTLSCEQNLNHDAMYWYRQDPGQGLRLIYYSQIVNDFQKGDIAEGYSVSREKKESFPLTVTSAQKNPTAFYLCASSDGVRSPDTQYFGPGTRLTVL.

The rearrangement joins TRBV4-1 to TRBJ2-2; D may be TRBD2 (6 bases). The CDR3 loop spans 15 amino acids. Trimming removed 0 bases at V and 4 bases at J, with 9 bases between. Germline CDR1 and CDR2: MGHRA and YSYEKL. This chain's CDR3 is CASSQETSTTGELFF. CDR3 sequence (DNA): TGCGCCAGCAGCCAAGAAACTAGCACCACCGGGGAGCTGTTTTTT.

The chain uses TRBV2 and TRBJ2-1; D is perhaps TRBD2 (6 bases). The CDR3 length is 15 residues. Germline V CDR1 and CDR2: SNHLY, FYNNEI. The V and J ends lost 6 bases and 3 bases respectively, with 15 bases between them. The CDR3 nucleotides read TGTGCCAGCAGGGGTACTAGCCCCAACTACAATGAGCAGTTCTTC. It translates to CASRGTSPNYNEQFF.

This clone turned up a few times. The chain links TRBV29-1 to TRBJ2-7; possibly TRBD1 for D (5 bases). Trimming pared 4 bases from V and 1 base from J, leaving 11 bases between. The germline gives CDR1 SQVTM, CDR2 ANQGSEA. The CDR3 length is 13 residues. The CDR3 bases are TGCAGCGTTGGAACAGGCCGATCCTACGAGCAGTACTTC. Protein: CSVGTGRSYEQYF.

CDR3 sequence: CASSYGDSGYTF. The CDR3 DNA reads TGTGCCAGCAGTTACGGGGACAGCGGCTACACCTTC. This chain uses TRBV6-6 with TRBJ1-2; 7 bases line up with TRBD1. CDR3 length: 12 amino acids. In germline, CDR1 is MNHNY, CDR2 SVGAGI (reference sequence). V was clipped by 2 bases and J by 8 bases; unmatched bases: 2.

The chain recombines TRBV7-9 with TRBJ2-3; TRBD2 aligns across 12 bases. CDR1 is SEHNR and CDR2 is FQNEAQ in the germline V gene (reference sequence). The trim removed 7 bases at V and 3 bases at J, leaving 14 bases unmatched. This CDR3 region has 18 residues. CDR3 in amino acids: CASIEPSLTSGRTDTQYF. The CDR3 DNA follows: TGTGCCAGCATCGAGCCCTCCCTCACTAGCGGGAGGACAGATACGCAGTATTTT.

This chain links TRBV4-1 with TRBJ1-3; D unclear. V lost 2 bases to trimming and J lost 0 bases, with 8 bases between them. This CDR3 region has 15 residues. Germline CDR1 is MGHRA and CDR2 is YSYEKL. In DNA form, the CDR3 reads TGCGCCAGCAGCCAATCGTTTCTCTCTGGAAACACCATATATTTT. It yields the protein CASSQSFLSGNTIYF.